Below are 30 T cell receptor beta chains sequenced from a single sample in a study of cytomegalovirus exposure and HLA in healthy donors. With 60 Vbeta and 13 Jbeta primers, the PCR was carried out. Profiled with immunoSEQ multiplex PCR; TCRdb holds only in-frame clones, not every one. The sample includes 150,000 or so clones, around 80% of them seen just once. Sequenced sample: PBMCs. All receptors come from a woman in her thirties or forties in good health and CMV-seropositive.

This sequence joins TRBV19 and TRBJ1-2; TRBD1 agrees at 7 bases. Germline CDR1 and CDR2: LNHDA and SQIVND (reference sequence). The trim removed 7 bases at V and 5 bases at J, leaving 7 bases unmatched. The length of the CDR3 is 13 residues. CDR3 sequence reads: CASTPDRIYGYTF. The CDR3 DNA follows: TGTGCCAGTACACCGGACAGGATTTATGGCTACACCTTC.

This clone was detected once. The chain couples TRBV6-1 to TRBJ1-2; 7 positions agree with TRBD1. CDR1 is MNHNS and CDR2 is SASEGT in the germline V gene. The CDR3 covers 15 residues. V was clipped by 5 bases and J by 4 bases; unmatched bases: 10. Here the CDR3 reads CASSTGTDAVYGYTF. The CDR3 nucleotides read TGTGCCAGCAGTACCGGGACAGACGCCGTCTATGGCTACACCTTC.

J is TRBJ2-7 and V is TRBV19, with D possibly matching TRBD1 (5 bases). V dropped 9 bases and J dropped 0 bases, with 15 bases sitting between them. From germline, CDR1 is LNHDA and CDR2 SQIVND (reference sequence). The CDR3 is made up of 14 amino acids. This chain's CDR3 is CASMDMASSYEQYF. DNA of the CDR3: TGTGCCAGCATGGACATGGCCAGCTCCTACGAGCAGTACTTC.

This clone has just one count. J is TRBJ2-5 and V is TRBV5-1; 13 bases line up with TRBD2. In germline, CDR1 is SGHRS, CDR2 YFSETQ. This CDR3 comprises 18 residues. V lost 0 bases and J lost 5; bases outside the gene matches: 10. The CDR3 sequence: CASSLAGLAGPPGETQYF. The CDR3 bases are TGCGCCAGCAGCTTGGCGGGACTAGCGGGGCCCCCCGGGGAGACCCAGTACTTC.

This clone was picked up a small number of times. The chain's CDR3 is CASSLRTGVLQETQYF. The CDR3 coding sequence is TGCGCCAGCAGTCTAAGGACAGGGGTCCTCCAAGAGACCCAGTACTTC. The chain employs TRBV10-2 and TRBJ2-5; 9 positions agree with TRBD1. From germline, CDR1 is WSHSY and CDR2 SAAADI. The CDR3 totals 16 residues. Trimming took 5 bases from V and 1 from J; bases not matched to a gene: 8.

This clone was detected only a few times. This rearrangement joins TRBV5-1 to TRBJ2-1; D may be TRBD2 (6 bases). Deletions cut 4 bases from V and 13 bases from J, with 24 bases between. The CDR3 covers 15 residues. Germline values: CDR1 SGHRS, CDR2 YFSETQ. CDR3 protein: CASSPGTRNRPPQFF. For the CDR3, the DNA is TGCGCCAGCAGCCCCGGGACTCGGAATCGGCCACCTCAGTTCTTC. The whole variable domain, remainder taken from reference TRBV5-1 and TRBJ2-1, is KAGVTQTPRYLIKTRGQQVTLSCSPISGHRSVSWYQQTPGQGLQFLFEYFSETQRNKGNFPGRFSGRQFSNSRSEMNVSTLELGDSALYLCASSPGTRNRPPQFFGPGTRLTVL.

The CDR3 coding sequence is TGTGCCAGCAGCGCGCCCGGGACTCCCATATACGAGCAGTACTTC. Amino acid sequence: CASSAPGTPIYEQYF. The chain couples TRBV9 to TRBJ2-7; D may be TRBD2 (6 bases). Trimming stripped 3 bases from V and 4 bases from J, with 17 bases between. The V gene's germline CDR1 is SGDLS and CDR2 YYNGEE. There are 15 residues in the CDR3.

The chain has TRBV11-3 and TRBJ2-1; TRBD2 is a possible D gene (5 bases). Germline values: CDR1 SGHNT, CDR2 YENEEA. This CDR3 is 16 amino acids long. V was shortened by 0 bases and J by 6 bases, with 15 bases between the two germline ends. CDR3 protein: CASSLDRMAGLNEQFF. The CDR3 DNA is TGTGCCAGCAGCTTAGATAGGATGGCAGGACTCAATGAGCAGTTCTTC.

This rearrangement joins TRBV10-2 to TRBJ1-2; D is perhaps TRBD1 (6 bases). V lost 2 bases and J 5 bases, leaving 12 bases between the germline ends. This CDR3 contains 14 residues. Germline CDR1 is WSHSY and CDR2 is SAAADI. CDR3 in DNA: TGCGCCAGCAGTGAGGCAGGACAGACGTATGGCTACACCTTC. It is translated as CASSEAGQTYGYTF.

This chain joins TRBV6-5 and TRBJ2-7; 16 bases line up with TRBD2. The CDR3 contains 15 residues. Germline CDR1 and CDR2: MNHEY and SVGAGI. The ends lost 5 bases at V and 2 bases at J; junction bases unmatched: 0. For the CDR3, the DNA is TGTGCCAGCAGTGGGACTAGCGGGAGGGCCTACGAGCAGTACTTC. Translated, it gives CASSGTSGRAYEQYF.

The V gene is TRBV7-8, the J gene TRBJ2-5, with 9 bases aligning to TRBD2. Germline V CDR1 and CDR2: SGHVS, FQNEAQ. The length of the CDR3 is 19 residues. The ends lost 0 bases at V and 3 bases at J; junction bases unmatched: 14. The CDR3 loop reads CASSLAASGKNLQKETQYF. The CDR3, as DNA: TGTGCCAGCAGCTTAGCGGCTAGCGGGAAGAACCTTCAAAAAGAGACCCAGTACTTC. Complete variable domain (other parts from reference TRBV7-8 and TRBJ2-5): GAGVSQSPRYKVAKRGQDVALRCDPISGHVSLFWYQQALGQGPEFLTYFQNEAQLDKSGLPSDRFFAERPEGSVSTLKIQRTQQEDSAVYLCASSLAASGKNLQKETQYFGPGTRLLVL.

The V gene is TRBV6-5, the J gene TRBJ2-3, with 7 positions matching TRBD2. Germline assignment: CDR1 MNHEY and CDR2 SVGAGI. This CDR3 spans 16 amino acids. V trimming: 2 bases; J trimming: 6 bases; junction bases outside the gene matches: 11. CDR3 region: CASSYGRGSRRDTQYF. The CDR3 DNA sequence: TGTGCCAGCAGTTACGGGCGGGGGTCTCGTCGGGATACGCAGTATTTT.

The chain combines TRBV6-5 with TRBJ2-7; D is ambiguous. This CDR3 is 12 amino acids long. Trimming took off 2 bases at V and 3 bases at J, with 5 bases between the two ends. Germline V gives CDR1 MNHEY, CDR2 SVGAGI. The CDR3, as DNA: TGTGCCAGCAGTTACAACAGCTACGAGCAGTACTTC. Protein product: CASSYNSYEQYF.

The chain links TRBV30 to TRBJ2-2; a weak D match, TRBD2 (5 bases). Per germline, CDR1 GTSNPN and CDR2 SVGIG (reference sequence). The CDR3 covers 16 residues. Trimming shortened V by 2 bases and J by 2 bases, and 15 bases separated the two germline ends. Written as DNA, the CDR3 is TGTGCCTGGAGTAAACTAGATGTCCCTAACACCGGGGAGCTGTTTTTT. Protein: CAWSKLDVPNTGELFF.

The V and J genes are TRBV7-8 and TRBJ1-5; unclear D gene. The V gene's germline CDR1 is SGHVS and CDR2 FQNEAQ. V gave up 4 bases and J gave up 5 bases, with 18 bases separating them. This CDR3 spans 16 amino acids. DNA of the CDR3: TGTGCCAGCAGCTCTCCGGGCTCGGGGAGCCATCAGCCCCAGCATTTT. Residues: CASSSPGSGSHQPQHF.

In its sample, this clone was seen once. The V gene is TRBV29-1, the J gene TRBJ2-3, with 13 bases lining up with TRBD2. V was pared by 1 base and J by 0 bases, with 19 bases of the junction left unmatched. Germline lookup yields CDR1 SQVTM and CDR2 ANQGSEA. The CDR3 loop spans 22 amino acids. CDR3 sequence: CSVEGVRVVPGLAGKSTDTQYF. The CDR3 nucleotides read TGCAGCGTTGAAGGCGTAAGGGTAGTTCCGGGACTAGCGGGGAAAAGCACAGATACGCAGTATTTT.

This clone has a handful of counts. This sequence joins TRBV28 and TRBJ1-2, with D tentatively TRBD1 (6 bases). The CDR3 has 13 residues. V lost 5 bases, J lost 4 bases, and 11 bases lay in between. Germline V CDR1 and CDR2: MDHEN, SYDVKM. The CDR3 reads CASSRGAAYGYTF. The CDR3 DNA is TGTGCCAGCAGTCGGGGGGCGGCCTATGGCTACACCTTC.

This clone was seen only once. V usage is TRBV19 and J usage is TRBJ2-1; TRBD2 is a possible D gene (6 bases). With 3 bases removed from V and 0 bases from J, the gap between germline ends came to 15 bases. CDR3 size: 17 residues. The germline gives CDR1 LNHDA, CDR2 SQIVND (reference sequence). CDR3 nucleotides: TGTGCCAGTAGTATCCCCCCCGGGAGAAGCTCCTACAATGAGCAGTTCTTC. Its protein product is CASSIPPGRSSYNEQFF.

The chain combines TRBV28 with TRBJ1-1, with 7 bases identical to TRBD1. Trimming took 4 bases from V and 2 from J; bases not matched to a gene: 7. CDR1 MDHEN and CDR2 SYDVKM come from the germline V gene. This CDR3 comprises 15 residues. CDR3 coding DNA: TGTGCCAGCAGTTCCTCCGACAGGGCCAACACTGAAGCTTTCTTT. It is translated as CASSSSDRANTEAFF.

V usage is TRBV13 and J usage is TRBJ2-2; D remains unclear. This CDR3 has 14 residues. Trimming removed 3 bases from V and 5 bases from J, with 10 bases in between. CDR1 and CDR2 (germline): PRHDT, FYEKMQ (reference sequence). CDR3 sequence reads: CASSLVTGTGELFF. The DNA for the CDR3 is TGTGCCAGCAGCTTGGTAACCGGGACCGGGGAGCTGTTTTTT.

This rearrangement joins TRBV6-1 to TRBJ1-5, with 10 bases aligning to TRBD1. The V gene end was trimmed by 7 bases and the J gene end by 6 bases; junction bases not matched to a gene: 9. Germline V lookup: CDR1 MNHNS, CDR2 SASEGT. There are 15 residues in the CDR3. In DNA, the CDR3 is TGTGCCAGCAAGCACGACAGGGGGCATGGTCAGCCCCAGCATTTT. Protein sequence: CASKHDRGHGQPQHF.

This rearrangement joins TRBV27 to TRBJ2-5; 8 nucleotides line up with TRBD2. CDR3 length: 14 residues. Germline CDR1 MNHEY, CDR2 SMNVEV (reference sequence). V lost 3 bases to trimming and J lost 2 bases; unmatched junction nucleotides: 2. The CDR3 bases are TGTGCCAGCAGTTTCCGGGGGGGGCAAGAGACCCAGTACTTC. Amino acid sequence: CASSFRGGQETQYF.

V is TRBV5-4 and J is TRBJ1-2; 10 bases are a match to TRBD1. V lost 4 bases and J lost 8; bases outside the gene matches: 8. Germline CDR1 SGHNT, CDR2 YYREEE (reference sequence). The CDR3 sequence is 14 residues long. The CDR3 region is CASSTGQGVDGYTF. CDR3 nucleotide sequence: TGTGCCAGCAGCACAGGACAGGGGGTTGACGGCTACACCTTC. Supplemented by reference TRBV5-4 and TRBJ1-2, the full variable domain reads ETGVTQSPTHLIKTRGQQVTLRCSSQSGHNTVSWYQQALGQGPQFIFQYYREEENGRGNFPPRFSGLQFPNYSSELNVNALELDDSALYLCASSTGQGVDGYTFGSGTRLTVV.

This chain's CDR3 is CASSPAGRYEQYF. The CDR3 DNA reads as TGTGCCAGCTCACCAGCGGGCCGCTACGAGCAGTACTTC. The chain carries TRBV18 and TRBJ2-7; D perhaps matches TRBD2 (5 bases). The CDR3 has 13 residues. The V gene's germline CDR1 is KGHSH and CDR2 LQKENI. V was pared by 2 bases and J by 3 bases, with 8 bases between.

The CDR3 spells CARGLADFVSTDTQYF. The CDR3 coding sequence is TGTGCCAGAGGACTAGCGGACTTTGTGAGCACAGATACGCAGTATTTT. The chain has TRBV6-4 and TRBJ2-3, with 10 bases matching TRBD2. Losses at the gene ends were 9 bases for V and 0 bases for J; bases not matched to a gene: 9. The germline V gene has CDR1 MRHNA and CDR2 SNTAGT. The CDR3 consists of 16 residues.

The rearrangement joins TRBV30 to TRBJ1-3; D gene ambiguous. Germline V gene sequence: CDR1 GTSNPN, CDR2 SVGIG (reference sequence). V gave up 0 bases and J gave up 3 bases, with 15 bases separating them. This CDR3 spans 16 amino acids. The CDR3 bases are TGTGCCTGGAGTGTAGGTAGAGGGCAGCTTGGAAACACCATATATTTT. As protein: CAWSVGRGQLGNTIYF. Looking up the rest from reference TRBV30 and TRBJ1-3 gives the full variable domain: SQTIHQWPATLVQPVGSPLSLECTVEGTSNPNLYWYRQAAGRGLQLLFYSVGIGQISSEVPQNLSASRPQDRQFILSSKKLLLSDSGFYLCAWSVGRGQLGNTIYFGEGSWLTVV.

This clone was observed a few times. The chain links TRBV30 to TRBJ2-6; D gene unclear. Germline V lookup: CDR1 GTSNPN, CDR2 SVGIG (reference sequence). This CDR3 comprises 15 residues. V shed 2 bases and J shed 0 bases, with 8 bases lying between them. The CDR3: CAWSLWSSGANVLTF. The CDR3 DNA reads TGTGCCTGGAGTCTTTGGAGCTCTGGGGCCAACGTCCTGACTTTC.

The V gene is TRBV7-8, the J gene TRBJ2-4; TRBD1 agrees at 10 bases. Unmatched junction bases numbered 7, after V lost 5 bases and J lost 9 bases. The CDR3 contains 14 residues. The germline CDR1 and CDR2 sequences are SGHVS and FQNEAQ. The CDR3, as DNA: TGTGCCAGCAGCCCGGGACAGGGGATAGGCATTCAGTACTTC. Its protein product is CASSPGQGIGIQYF.

The chain links TRBV18 to TRBJ2-1, with 8 bases matching TRBD2. The V and J ends lost 5 bases and 0 bases, in that order; junction bases with no gene match: 3. This CDR3 region has 15 residues. Germline lookup yields CDR1 KGHSH and CDR2 LQKENI. CDR3 residues: CASSELAVSYNEQFF. The CDR3 region has the DNA TGTGCCAGCTCAGAACTAGCGGTCTCCTACAATGAGCAGTTCTTC.

Here the CDR3 reads CASSLAARGSGTGELFF. The DNA of the CDR3 is TGTGCCAGCAGCTTAGCGGCTCGCGGGAGCGGAACCGGGGAGCTGTTTTTT. V is TRBV7-9 and J is TRBJ2-2; 7 bases match TRBD2. From germline, CDR1 is SEHNR and CDR2 FQNEAQ (reference sequence). The CDR3 runs to 17 residues. V gave up 0 bases and J gave up 5 bases; unmatched junction bases: 9.